This T cell receptor beta chain was captured by sequencing in a study of early T cells in non-severe SARS-CoV-2 infection. V lost 0 bases, J lost 3 bases, and 4 bases stayed unmatched. The germline CDR1 and CDR2 sequences are SGHTA and FQGNSA. This CDR3 has 16 residues. From the 5' RACE reads, TCRdb called clonotypes with MiXCR, one entry per CDR3 protein. Of about 77,000 distinct CDR3 sequences in the sample, about 17% are singletons; the top ten hold about 3.1%. This clonotype was recorded at least ten times. The sample was whole blood. The sequence was obtained from an adult who was a healthcare worker with PCR-confirmed SARS-CoV-2 infection or an uninfected control (not recorded which). V gene TRBV7-2 combines with J gene TRBJ2-1, with 8 positions matching TRBD1. The CDR3: CASSLAGGQGYNEQFF. The CDR3 nucleotides are TGTGCCAGCAGCTTAGCAGGTGGACAGGGCTACAATGAGCAGTTCTTC.